The 6 T cell receptor beta chains below were found in one sample sequenced in a study of tumor-infiltrating lymphocytes in oesophageal squamous cell carcinoma. TCRdb used MiXCR to reprocess the PCR reads, holding one entry per CDR3 protein. Seen here are about 16,000 distinct CDR3 sequences, less than 50% observed once, and the top ten hold around 28%. Specimen: esophageal tumor tissue. These receptors were obtained from a male donor with esophageal squamous cell carcinoma.

The rearrangement uses TRBV13 and TRBJ2-1; 15 bases fit TRBD2. Germline trimming cut 4 bases from V and 1 base from J; bases unmatched to any gene: 2. The V gene's germline CDR1 is PRHDT and CDR2 FYEKMQ (reference sequence). The CDR3 has 17 amino acids. Written as DNA, the CDR3 is TGTGCCAGCAGCTGGACTAGCGGGGGGGTTTCCTACAATGAGCAGTTCTTC. Amino acid sequence: CASSWTSGGVSYNEQFF.

Turning to this clonotype: At one of its ends the junction is not consistent with the germline gene, which may arise from a read error. J is TRBJ2-7 and V is TRBV6-6; D is undetermined. Near its end, the DNA agrees better with TRBJ2-1, so the J call may be wrong. Germline assignment: CDR1 MNHNY and CDR2 SVGAGI (reference sequence). There are 11 residues in the CDR3. DNA for the CDR3: TGTGTCAGCAATCGTGCGAATGAGCAGTTCTTC. Translated: CVSNRANEQFF.

The chain recombines TRBV7-3 with TRBJ2-2; D may be TRBD1 (5 bases). Trimming took 2 bases from V and 1 from J, leaving 11 bases between them. Germline V gives CDR1 SGHTA, CDR2 FQGTGA. This CDR3 has 16 amino acids. CDR3 sequence (DNA): TGTGCCAGCAGCTTATTAGGGGTGGGGAACACCGGGGAGCTGTTTTTT. Residues: CASSLLGVGNTGELFF.

As to this clonotype: No conserved phenylalanine or tryptophan is present at the end of the CDR3, so a read error is the likely explanation. Because the CDR3's place on the DNA is in doubt, the DNA is left out and the CDR3 is given as listed by TCRdb. This chain links TRBV7-6 with TRBJ2-5; the tabulated D call, TRBD2, remains unverified against the DNA. The CDR3 region is 18 residues in length, termini included. Germline values: CDR1 SGHVS, CDR2 FNYEAQ. The CDR3 loop reads CASSSGSGQGPYEQYFGN.

The chain carries TRBV11-2 and TRBJ2-5, with TRBD1 identical over 11 bases. The J call may be in error: the DNA end matches TRBJ2-1 better. The CDR3 covers 15 residues. Germline assignment: CDR1 SGHAT and CDR2 FQNNGV. The chain's CDR3 is CASSSGTGGRVEQFF. The CDR3 DNA reads TGTGCCAGCAGCTCCGGGACAGGGGGAAGGGTTGAGCAGTTCTTC.

The chain recombines TRBV11-3 with TRBJ2-1; TRBD1 or TRBD2 may be the D gene (5 bases each). Per the germline V gene, CDR1 is SGHNT and CDR2 is YENEEA. The CDR3 runs to 13 residues. Trimming took 5 bases from V and 8 from J, leaving 13 bases between them. The CDR3 DNA reads as TGTGCCAGCAGCCAAAGACGGGGCGATGAGCAGTTCTTC. It translates to CASSQRRGDEQFF.